The present T cell receptor (beta chain) was sequenced within a study of cytomegalovirus exposure and HLA in healthy donors. Study-level points and caveats: Specificity for CMV antigens was confirmed in vitro for a few of the CMV-associated chains. Within a later analysis, the majority of CMV-associated TCR beta chains appeared HLA-restricted.

To note about this clone: What it binds is unknown.

Germline V gene lookup returns CDR1 SGHRS and CDR2 YFSETQ. The CDR3 has 18 residues. Trimming stripped 0 bases from V and 1 base from J, with 16 bases between. Primers for the PCR totalled 60 Vbeta and 13 Jbeta. Produced via immunoSEQ multiplex PCR; TCRdb's table is partial and in-frame only. This sample carries about 140,000 clones, about three quarters of them seen once, and the ten largest clones take about 6.8%. J is TRBJ2-2 and V is TRBV5-1, with D maybe TRBD1 (6 bases). Sequences were obtained from PBMCs. The clonotype comes from a man in his forties in good health and CMV-seropositive. For the CDR3, the DNA is TGCGCCAGCAGCTTGGTTAGGGGGACGTACCTGAACACCGGGGAGCTGTTTTTT. It encodes CASSLVRGTYLNTGELFF. The variable domain in full, completed from reference TRBV5-1 and TRBJ2-2, reads KAGVTQTPRYLIKTRGQQVTLSCSPISGHRSVSWYQQTPGQGLQFLFEYFSETQRNKGNFPGRFSGRQFSNSRSEMNVSTLELGDSALYLCASSLVRGTYLNTGELFFGEGSRLTVL.